One sample yielded the 12 T cell receptor beta chains listed below, sequenced in a study of blood T cell repertoires in COVID-19. TCRdb keeps only in-frame clones here, not all; method: immunoSEQ multiplex PCR. The data show roughly 290,000 clones, over 75% seen once. Sequencing was done on a sample of peripheral blood. The receptors were sampled from a woman in her thirties with COVID-19, enrolled during active disease.

The chain links TRBV7-3 to TRBJ2-7; D is uncertain. V was shortened by 4 bases and J by 7 bases, with 14 bases between the two germline ends. Germline V gene lookup returns CDR1 SGHTA and CDR2 FQGTGA. The CDR3 is 13 amino acids. CDR3 sequence: CASSSTPYEEQYF. The CDR3 DNA sequence: TGTGCCAGCAGCTCCACGCCCTACGAGGAGCAGTACTTC.

V usage is TRBV3-1 (or the pseudogene TRBV3-2) and J usage is TRBJ2-1, with D perhaps matching TRBD2 (6 bases). Germline V gene data show CDR1 as LGHDT and CDR2 as YNNKEL (reference sequence). This CDR3 is 14 amino acids long. The V and J ends lost 4 bases and 3 bases respectively, with 10 bases between them. The CDR3 bases are TGTGCCAGCAGCCCGGGACTCAACTACAATGAGCAGTTCTTC. Its protein is CASSPGLNYNEQFF.

The chain joins TRBV7-2 to TRBJ2-1; 8 bases match TRBD2. The CDR3 is 13 residues long. V dropped 2 bases and J dropped 14; count of bases not matched to a gene: 8. CDR1 is SGHTA, CDR2 FQGNSA, per germline. CDR3 region: CASSLNARGEEFF. The CDR3 DNA is TGTGCCAGCAGCTTAAACGCGCGGGGGGAGGAGTTCTTC.

This chain joins TRBV21-1 and TRBJ1-4. TRBV21-1 is a pseudogene locus. The CDR3 is 16 residues long. This chain's CDR3 is CASSASIGDLNEKLFF. The DNA for the CDR3 is TGTGCCAGCAGCGCTAGCATCGGAGACCTTAATGAAAAACTGTTTTTT.

This chain links TRBV5-1 with TRBJ2-3; 8 positions agree with TRBD1. Germline V lookup: CDR1 SGHRS, CDR2 YFSETQ. The CDR3 totals 15 residues. The junction had 5 bases not matched to a gene; V was cut back by 3 bases and J by 2 bases. CDR3 DNA sequence: TGCGCCAGCAGCTCAGGGACAGGCTACACAGATACGCAGTATTTT. Protein product: CASSSGTGYTDTQYF.

This chain links TRBV3-1 (or the pseudogene TRBV3-2) with TRBJ1-1; TRBD1 matches 7 bases. Germline values: CDR1 LGHDT, CDR2 YNNKEL (reference sequence). CDR3 length: 16 amino acids. J was trimmed by 0 bases and V by 6 bases; bases with no gene match: 10. Written as DNA, the CDR3 is TGTGCCAGCAGTACAGGGGTGGGGGCCATGAACACTGAAGCTTTCTTT. It translates to CASSTGVGAMNTEAFF.

This clone has just one count. The chain employs TRBV30 and TRBJ1-5; weak D call: TRBD1 (6 bases). The CDR3 extends over 13 amino acids. V lost 2 bases and J lost 5, with 10 bases in between. The germline CDR1 and CDR2 sequences are GTSNPN and SVGIG (reference sequence). As DNA, the CDR3 is TGTGCCTGGAGTCGGGACATAGATCAGCCCCAGCATTTT. Translating it yields CAWSRDIDQPQHF. Full variable domain (missing parts from reference TRBV30 and TRBJ1-5): SQTIHQWPATLVQPVGSPLSLECTVEGTSNPNLYWYRQAAGRGLQLLFYSVGIGQISSEVPQNLSASRPQDRQFILSSKKLLLSDSGFYLCAWSRDIDQPQHFGDGTRLSIL.

The chain recombines TRBV4-1 with TRBJ1-3; 7 bases agree with TRBD1. V shed 4 bases, J shed 2 bases, and the junction held 8 bases outside the gene matches. Germline-derived CDR1 and CDR2 are MGHRA and YSYEKL. The CDR3 contains 16 residues. The DNA for the CDR3 is TGCGCCAGCAGCCCCAAACCGACAGGGACTGGAAACACCATATATTTT. As protein: CASSPKPTGTGNTIYF.

This chain links TRBV7-8 with TRBJ1-2; 7 bases line up with TRBD1. With V trimmed by 5 bases and J by 2 bases, 2 bases remained unmatched. CDR1 and CDR2 from the germline V gene are SGHVS and FQNEAQ. This CDR3 contains 13 residues. In nucleotides, the CDR3 is TGTGCCAGCAGCCAGGACAGGAACTATGGCTACACCTTC. Protein product: CASSQDRNYGYTF.

The chain recombines TRBV7-2 with TRBJ2-5, with a tentative D call TRBD1 (6 bases). CDR1 and CDR2 (germline): SGHTA, FQGNSA. This CDR3 comprises 13 residues. With 3 bases removed from V and 3 bases from J, the gap between germline ends came to 8 bases. In DNA, the CDR3 is TGTGCCAGCAGCTTCGGGACAAAAGAGACCCAGTACTTC. It is translated as CASSFGTKETQYF.

The rearrangement joins TRBV28 to TRBJ1-1; tentative D call: TRBD1 (6 bases). Germline lookup yields CDR1 MDHEN and CDR2 SYDVKM. Trimming pared 2 bases from V and 10 bases from J, leaving 17 bases between. The CDR3 extends over 14 amino acids. This CDR3 is CASSLEAGGAAAFF. Here the CDR3 DNA reads TGTGCCAGCAGTTTAGAGGCTGGGGGGGCGGCAGCTTTCTTT.

V gene TRBV19 combines with J gene TRBJ2-3; 8 bases are shared with TRBD2. Germline V gene lookup returns CDR1 LNHDA and CDR2 SQIVND (reference sequence). V gave up 8 bases and J gave up 8 bases; unmatched junction bases: 18. The CDR3 has 16 amino acids. As DNA, the CDR3 is TGTGCCAGTCGAGCCGGGACTAGGGGGGGAACCGGTACGCAGTATTTT. This gives the protein CASRAGTRGGTGTQYF.